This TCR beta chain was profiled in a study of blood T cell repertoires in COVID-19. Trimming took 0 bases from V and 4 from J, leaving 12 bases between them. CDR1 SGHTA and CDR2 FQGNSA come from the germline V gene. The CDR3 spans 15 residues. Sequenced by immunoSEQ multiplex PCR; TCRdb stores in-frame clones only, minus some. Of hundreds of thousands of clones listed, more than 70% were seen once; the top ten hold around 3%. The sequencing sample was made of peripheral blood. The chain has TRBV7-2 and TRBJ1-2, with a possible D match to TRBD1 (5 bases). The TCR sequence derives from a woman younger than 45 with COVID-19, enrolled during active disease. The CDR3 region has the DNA TGTGCCAGCAGCTTAGCATATGGGGGGTTCTATGGCTACACCTTC. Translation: CASSLAYGGFYGYTF. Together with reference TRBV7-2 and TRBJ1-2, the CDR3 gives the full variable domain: GAGVSQSPSNKVTEKGKDVELRCDPISGHTALYWYRQSLGQGLEFLIYFQGNSAPDKSGLPSDRFSAERTGGSVSTLTIQRTQQEDSAVYLCASSLAYGGFYGYTFGSGTRLTVV.